Sequencing of this TCR beta chain was carried out in a study of T cells in women clearing cervical HPV infection. Across the whole study: Case blood was drawn when the lesion was first found; control blood after infection became undetectable. Case blood was drawn a median approximately 150 days after lesion detection. Regarding the study as a whole: Cases and controls were distinguished at AUC 0.83 by richness and V genes.

Regarding this clone: The antigen remains unidentified. The CDR3 end falls 3 residues outside the read, so it is completed with the germline J gene.

The method was immunoSEQ multiplex PCR; TCRdb's version includes in-frame clones alone and lacks a portion of them. This sample's table reports just over 20,000 clones. This CDR3 has 17 residues. The junction had 8 bases not matched to a gene; V was cut back by 1 base and J by 5 bases. Per the germline V gene, CDR1 is LNHDA and CDR2 is SQIVND (reference sequence). The TCR comes from a woman aged 18 to 69 with a cervical HPV16 infection that either progressed to CIN3+ or cleared (not recorded which). The rearrangement links TRBV19 to TRBJ1-5; 10 bases match TRBD1. Sequencing used blood buffy coat. The CDR3 DNA, read in part, is TGTGCCAGTAGTATAGGGGGGGGACAGGGGAAAGATCAGCCC. Its protein is CASSIGGGQGKDQP. The CDR3 reads in full as CASSIGGGQGKDQPQHF.